Described below is a single T cell receptor beta chain sequence and its context. Its antigen is currently unknown. This record comes from a study of T cells expressing NK-cell markers. Study in general: Eight donors were sequenced, of whom seven were HCMV-seropositive, while the remaining one was HCMV-seronegative. Study observations and caveats: In six donors, dominant NKG2C+ clonotypes were roughly 1.0-8% of CD8+ T cells. There remained a lack of clarity about HCMV specificity of expanded NKG2C+ T cell clones. The leading position in the CD3+CD56-NKG2C+ fraction of several donors also went to these clonotypes.

For each CDR3 protein, TCRdb gives one entry from its re-call of the 5' RACE reads, without DNA. The sample has some 140,000 distinct CDR3 sequences. The CDR3 totals 12 residues. The V and J genes are TRBV12-3 or TRBV12-4 and TRBJ2-1; the D call from TCRdb, TRBD1, cannot be confirmed without DNA. The sequenced material came from blood T cells: a sorted CD56 or NKG2C T cell subset, CD4+ or CD8+ T cells, or bulk PBMC T cells (not recorded which). The receptor's source is a woman between 45 and 65 years old in good health. The CDR3 loop reads CASSPGGGEQFF.